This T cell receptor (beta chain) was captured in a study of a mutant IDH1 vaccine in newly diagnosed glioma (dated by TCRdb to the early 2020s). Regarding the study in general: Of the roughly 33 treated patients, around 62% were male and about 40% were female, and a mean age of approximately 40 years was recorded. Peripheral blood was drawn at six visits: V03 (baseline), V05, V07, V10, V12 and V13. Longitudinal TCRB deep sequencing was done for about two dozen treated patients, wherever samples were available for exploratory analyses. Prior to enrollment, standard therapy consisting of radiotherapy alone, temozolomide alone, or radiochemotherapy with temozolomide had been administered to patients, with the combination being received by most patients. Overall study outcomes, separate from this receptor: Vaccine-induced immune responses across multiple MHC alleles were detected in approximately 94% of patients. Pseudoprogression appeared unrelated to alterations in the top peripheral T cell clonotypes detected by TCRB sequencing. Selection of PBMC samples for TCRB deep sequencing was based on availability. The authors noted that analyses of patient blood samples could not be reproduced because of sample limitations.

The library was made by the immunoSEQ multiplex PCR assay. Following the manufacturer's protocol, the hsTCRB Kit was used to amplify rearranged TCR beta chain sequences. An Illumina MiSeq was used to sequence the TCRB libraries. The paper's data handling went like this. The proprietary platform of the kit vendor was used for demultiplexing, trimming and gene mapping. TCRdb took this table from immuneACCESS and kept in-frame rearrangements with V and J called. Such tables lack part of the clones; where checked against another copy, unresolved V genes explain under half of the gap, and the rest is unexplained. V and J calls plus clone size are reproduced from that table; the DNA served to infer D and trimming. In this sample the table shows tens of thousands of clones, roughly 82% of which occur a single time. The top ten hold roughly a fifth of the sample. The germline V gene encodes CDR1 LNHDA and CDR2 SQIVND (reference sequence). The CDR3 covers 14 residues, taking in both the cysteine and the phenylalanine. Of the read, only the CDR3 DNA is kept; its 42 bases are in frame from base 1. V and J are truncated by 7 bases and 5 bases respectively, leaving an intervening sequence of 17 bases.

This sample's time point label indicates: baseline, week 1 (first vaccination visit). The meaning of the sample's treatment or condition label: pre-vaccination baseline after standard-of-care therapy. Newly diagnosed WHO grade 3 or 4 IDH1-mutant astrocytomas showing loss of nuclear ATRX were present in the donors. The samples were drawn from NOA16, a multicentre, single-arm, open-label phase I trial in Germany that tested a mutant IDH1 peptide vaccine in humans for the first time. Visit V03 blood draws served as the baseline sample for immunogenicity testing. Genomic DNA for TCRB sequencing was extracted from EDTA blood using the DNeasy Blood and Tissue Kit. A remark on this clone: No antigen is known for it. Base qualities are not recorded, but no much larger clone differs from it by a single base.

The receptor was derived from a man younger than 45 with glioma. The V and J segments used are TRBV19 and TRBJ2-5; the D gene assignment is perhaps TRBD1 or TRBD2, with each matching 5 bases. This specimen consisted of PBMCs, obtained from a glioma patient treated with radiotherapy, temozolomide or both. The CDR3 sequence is CASIATGAAETQYF. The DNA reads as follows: TGTGCCAGTATCGCGACCGGGGCGGCGGAGACCCAGTACTTC.